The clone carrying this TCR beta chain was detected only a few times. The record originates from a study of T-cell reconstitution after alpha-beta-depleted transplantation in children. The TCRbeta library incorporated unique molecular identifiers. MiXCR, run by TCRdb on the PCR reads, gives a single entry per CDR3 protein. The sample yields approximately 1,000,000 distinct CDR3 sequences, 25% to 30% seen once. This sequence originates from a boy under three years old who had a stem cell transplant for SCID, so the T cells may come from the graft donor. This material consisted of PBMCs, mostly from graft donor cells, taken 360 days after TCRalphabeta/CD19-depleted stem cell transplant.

The CDR3 loop is CASRWNSYEQYF. In DNA form, the CDR3 reads TGTGCCAGCAGATGGAATTCCTACGAGCAGTACTTC. This chain uses TRBV25-1 with TRBJ2-7; no definite D call. The CDR3 has 12 amino acids. The germline V gene encodes CDR1 MGHDK and CDR2 SYGVNS. V was shortened by 6 bases and J by 1 base, with 7 bases between the two germline ends.